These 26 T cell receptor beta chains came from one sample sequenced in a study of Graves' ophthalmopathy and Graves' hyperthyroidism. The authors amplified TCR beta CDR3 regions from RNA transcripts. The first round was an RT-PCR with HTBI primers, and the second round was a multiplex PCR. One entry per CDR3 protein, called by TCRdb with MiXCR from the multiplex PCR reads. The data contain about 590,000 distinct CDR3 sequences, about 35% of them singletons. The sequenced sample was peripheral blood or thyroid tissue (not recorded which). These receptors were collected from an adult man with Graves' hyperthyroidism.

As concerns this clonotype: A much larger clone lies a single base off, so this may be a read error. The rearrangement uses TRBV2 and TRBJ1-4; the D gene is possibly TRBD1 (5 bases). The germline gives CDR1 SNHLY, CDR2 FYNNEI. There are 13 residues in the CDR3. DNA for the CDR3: TGTGCCAGCAGCCACCTAGGGGATGAAAAACTGGTTTTT. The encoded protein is CASSHLGDEKLVF.

The CDR3 reads CASSLEARYNEQYF. The CDR3, as DNA: TGTGCCAGCAGCTTAGAGGCCAGGTACAATGAGCAGTACTTC. The chain uses TRBV7-9 and TRBJ2-7; D is undetermined. V shed 1 base and J shed 7 bases, with 14 bases lying between them. Germline V gives CDR1 SEHNR, CDR2 FQNEAQ (reference sequence). The CDR3 has 14 residues.

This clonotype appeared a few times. DNA for the CDR3: TGCAGCGTTGAAGTGGAGCACGTTGAGCAGTTCTTC. Translation gives CSVEVEHVEQFF. The chain uses TRBV29-1 and TRBJ2-1; D unresolved. There are 12 residues in the CDR3. Between the trimmed V and J ends, which lost 1 base and 9 bases, there was a span of 10 bases. Germline V gene lookup returns CDR1 SQVTM and CDR2 ANQGSEA.

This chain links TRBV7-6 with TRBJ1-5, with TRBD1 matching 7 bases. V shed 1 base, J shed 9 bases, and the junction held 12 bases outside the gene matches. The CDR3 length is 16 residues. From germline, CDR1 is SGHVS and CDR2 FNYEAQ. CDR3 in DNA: TGTGCCAGCAGCTTAGTACAGGGAGGGGGCGCGTGGCCCCAGCATTTT. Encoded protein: CASSLVQGGGAWPQHF.

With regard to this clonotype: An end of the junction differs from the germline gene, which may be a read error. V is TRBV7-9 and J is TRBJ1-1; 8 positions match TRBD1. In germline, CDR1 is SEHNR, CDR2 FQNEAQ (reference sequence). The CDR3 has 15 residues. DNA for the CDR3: TGTGCCAGCGGCCATGAGACAGGGGTGTGGACTGAAGCTCTCTTT. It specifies CASGHETGVWTEALF.

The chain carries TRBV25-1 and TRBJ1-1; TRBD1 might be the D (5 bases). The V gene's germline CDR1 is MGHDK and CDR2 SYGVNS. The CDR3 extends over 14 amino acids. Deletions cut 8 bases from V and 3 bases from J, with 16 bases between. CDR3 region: CASEWSGIHTEAFF. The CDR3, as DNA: TGTGCCAGCGAATGGTCAGGGATCCACACTGAAGCTTTCTTT.

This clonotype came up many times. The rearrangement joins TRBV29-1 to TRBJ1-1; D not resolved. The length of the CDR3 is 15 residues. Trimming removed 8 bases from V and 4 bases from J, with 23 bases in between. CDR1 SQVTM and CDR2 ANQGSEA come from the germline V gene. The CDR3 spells CSTSGPPGSPTEAFF. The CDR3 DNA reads TGCAGCACCTCTGGCCCCCCGGGTTCACCCACTGAAGCTTTCTTT.

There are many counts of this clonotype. The CDR3 nucleotides read TGCAGTTCTGCACAGGGCGTAGATCAGCCCCAGCATTTT. Protein product: CSSAQGVDQPQHF. The chain recombines TRBV20-1 with TRBJ1-5, with D possibly TRBD1 on 6 matching bases. Germline V gene lookup returns CDR1 DFQATT and CDR2 SNEGSKA (reference sequence). Trimming stripped 8 bases from V and 5 bases from J, with 16 bases between. CDR3 length: 13 amino acids.

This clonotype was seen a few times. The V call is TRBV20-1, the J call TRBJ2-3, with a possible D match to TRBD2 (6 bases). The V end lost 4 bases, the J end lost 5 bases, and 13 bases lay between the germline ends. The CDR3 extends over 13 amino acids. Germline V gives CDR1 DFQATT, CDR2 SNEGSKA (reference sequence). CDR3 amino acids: CSANREFKDTQYF. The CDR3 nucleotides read TGCAGTGCTAACCGGGAGTTCAAAGATACGCAGTATTTT.

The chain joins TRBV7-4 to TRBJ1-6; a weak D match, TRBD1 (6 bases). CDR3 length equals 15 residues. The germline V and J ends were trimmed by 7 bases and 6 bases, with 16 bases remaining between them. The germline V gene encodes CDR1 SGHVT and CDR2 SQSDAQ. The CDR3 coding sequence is TGTGCCAGCAAAAGGAGACAGGCACCTAATTCACCCCTCCACTTT. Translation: CASKRRQAPNSPLHF.

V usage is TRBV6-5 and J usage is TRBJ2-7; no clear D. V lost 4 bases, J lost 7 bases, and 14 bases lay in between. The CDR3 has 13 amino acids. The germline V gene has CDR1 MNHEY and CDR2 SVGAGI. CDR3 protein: CASSSSLGREQYF. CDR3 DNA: TGTGCCAGCAGTTCCTCGCTAGGTAGGGAGCAGTACTTC.

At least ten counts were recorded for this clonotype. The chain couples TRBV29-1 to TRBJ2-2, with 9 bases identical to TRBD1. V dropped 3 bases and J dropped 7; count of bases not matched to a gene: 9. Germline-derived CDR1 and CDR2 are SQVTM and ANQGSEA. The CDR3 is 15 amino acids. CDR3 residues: CSVDIGQGQSGELFF. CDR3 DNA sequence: TGCAGCGTTGATATAGGACAGGGGCAGAGCGGGGAGCTGTTTTTT.

CDR3 nucleotides: TGTGCCAGCAGCTTGAGGCGGGGAGGGACTGAAGCTTTCTTT. This translates into CASSLRRGGTEAFF. The chain carries TRBV7-9 and TRBJ1-1; no clear D. Germline CDR1 and CDR2: SEHNR and FQNEAQ (reference sequence). This CDR3 has 14 residues. V was pared by 3 bases and J by 5 bases, with 13 bases between.

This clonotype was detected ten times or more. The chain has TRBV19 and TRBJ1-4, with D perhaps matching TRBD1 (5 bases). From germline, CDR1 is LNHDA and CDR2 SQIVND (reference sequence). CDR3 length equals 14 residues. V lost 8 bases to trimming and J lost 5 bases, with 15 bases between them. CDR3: CASASGTVNEKLFF. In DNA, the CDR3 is TGTGCCAGTGCCTCCGGGACGGTAAATGAAAAACTGTTTTTT. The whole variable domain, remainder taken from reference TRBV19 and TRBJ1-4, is DGGITQSPKYLFRKEGQNVTLSCEQNLNHDAMYWYRQDPGQGLRLIYYSQIVNDFQKGDIAEGYSVSREKKESFPLTVTSAQKNPTAFYLCASASGTVNEKLFFGSGTQLSVL.

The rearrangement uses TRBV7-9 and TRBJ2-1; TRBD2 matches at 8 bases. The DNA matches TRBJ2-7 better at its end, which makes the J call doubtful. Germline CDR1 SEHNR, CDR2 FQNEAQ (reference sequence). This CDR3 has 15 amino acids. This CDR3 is CASSSGSGGLNEQYF. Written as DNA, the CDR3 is TGTGCCAGCAGCTCGGGAAGCGGGGGACTTAATGAGCAGTACTTC.

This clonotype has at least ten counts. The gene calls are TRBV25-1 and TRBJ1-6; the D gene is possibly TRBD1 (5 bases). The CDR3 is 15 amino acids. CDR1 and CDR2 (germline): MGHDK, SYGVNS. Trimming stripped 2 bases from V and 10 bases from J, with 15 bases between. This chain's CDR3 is CASSEPSGLSSPLHF. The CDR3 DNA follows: TGTGCCAGCAGTGAACCCTCAGGGCTGAGCTCACCCCTCCACTTT.

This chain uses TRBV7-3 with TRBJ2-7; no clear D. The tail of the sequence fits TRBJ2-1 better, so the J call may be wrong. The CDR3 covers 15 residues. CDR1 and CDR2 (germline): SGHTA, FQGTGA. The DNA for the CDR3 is TGTGCCAGCAGCTTAACTTTTGACACCTACAATGAGCAGTTCTTC. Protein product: CASSLTFDTYNEQFF.

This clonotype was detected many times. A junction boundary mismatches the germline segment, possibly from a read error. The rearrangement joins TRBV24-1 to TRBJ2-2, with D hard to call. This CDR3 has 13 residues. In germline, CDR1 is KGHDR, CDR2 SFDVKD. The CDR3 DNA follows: TGTGCCACCAGTGACCCGAACACCAGGGAGCTGTTTTTT. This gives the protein CATSDPNTRELFF.

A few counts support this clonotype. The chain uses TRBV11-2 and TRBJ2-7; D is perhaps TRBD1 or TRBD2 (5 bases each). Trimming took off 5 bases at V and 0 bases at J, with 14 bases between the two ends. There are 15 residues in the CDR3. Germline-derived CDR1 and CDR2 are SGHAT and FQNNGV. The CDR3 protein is CASSTTEGHSYEQYF. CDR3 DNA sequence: TGTGCCAGCAGCACAACCGAGGGGCACTCCTACGAGCAGTACTTC.

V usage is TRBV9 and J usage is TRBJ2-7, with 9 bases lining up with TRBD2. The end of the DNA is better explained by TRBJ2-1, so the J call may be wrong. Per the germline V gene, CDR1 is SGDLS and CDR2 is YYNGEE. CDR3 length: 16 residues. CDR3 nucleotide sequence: TGTGCCAGCAGCGTAGGTAGCGGGAGTTTGGGTAATGAGCAGTTCTTC. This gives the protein CASSVGSGSLGNEQFF.

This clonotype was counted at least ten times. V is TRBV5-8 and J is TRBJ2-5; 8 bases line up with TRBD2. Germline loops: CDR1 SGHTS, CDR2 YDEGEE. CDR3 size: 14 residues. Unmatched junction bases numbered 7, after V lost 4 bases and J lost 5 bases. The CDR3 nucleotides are TGTGCCAGCAGCGGAGGACTAGCCGCGGAGACCCAGTACTTC. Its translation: CASSGGLAAETQYF.

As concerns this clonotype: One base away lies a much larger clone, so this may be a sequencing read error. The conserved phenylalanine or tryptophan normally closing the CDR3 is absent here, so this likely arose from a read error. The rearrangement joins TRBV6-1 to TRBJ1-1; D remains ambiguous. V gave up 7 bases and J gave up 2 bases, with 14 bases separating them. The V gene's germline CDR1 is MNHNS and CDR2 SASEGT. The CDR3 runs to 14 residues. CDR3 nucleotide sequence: TGTGCCAGCATTCCACTGGGCCGTAACACTGAAGCTTTCCTT. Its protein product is CASIPLGRNTEAFL.

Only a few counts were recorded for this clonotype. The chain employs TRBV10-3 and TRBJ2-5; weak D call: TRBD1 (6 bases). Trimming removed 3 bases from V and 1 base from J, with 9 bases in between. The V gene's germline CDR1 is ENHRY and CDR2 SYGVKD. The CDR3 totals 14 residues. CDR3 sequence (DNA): TGTGCCATCAGTGAAGCGGACAGCCAAGAGACCCAGTACTTC. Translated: CAISEADSQETQYF.

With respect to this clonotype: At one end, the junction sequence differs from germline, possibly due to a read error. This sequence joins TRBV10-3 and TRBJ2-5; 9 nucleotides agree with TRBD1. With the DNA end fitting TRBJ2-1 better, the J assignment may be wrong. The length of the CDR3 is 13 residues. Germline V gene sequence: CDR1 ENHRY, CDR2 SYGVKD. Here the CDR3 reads CASSGTGTGMQFF. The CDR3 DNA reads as TGTGCCAGCAGTGGAACCGGGACAGGGATGCAGTTCTTC.

In DNA, the CDR3 is TGTGCCACCAGCAGAGAGCCAGGGGCAGGCTTTAGCCCTGGAAACACCATATATTTT. Protein product: CATSREPGAGFSPGNTIYF. The V call is TRBV15, the J call TRBJ1-3; D may be TRBD1 (6 bases). The V gene's germline CDR1 is LNHNV and CDR2 YYDKDF (reference sequence). CDR3 length: 19 residues. V was clipped by 0 bases and J by 2 bases, with 20 bases between them.

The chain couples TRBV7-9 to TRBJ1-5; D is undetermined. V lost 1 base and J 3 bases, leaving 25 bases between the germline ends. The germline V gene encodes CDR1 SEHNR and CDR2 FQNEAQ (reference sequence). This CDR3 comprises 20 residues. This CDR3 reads CASSLDSRFSRGFDNQPQHF. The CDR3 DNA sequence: TGTGCCAGCAGCTTAGATTCCAGGTTTAGTCGGGGTTTTGACAATCAGCCCCAGCATTTT.